These 23 T cell receptor beta chains came from one sample sequenced in a study of CD8 T cells in ankylosing spondylitis (dated by TCRdb to 2017 to 2019). General findings and caveats noted by the study authors: Blood from ankylosing spondylitis patients appeared to be characterized by a TCR beta motif made up of fewer than ten highly homologous amino acid variants.

The receptor library was made with 5' RACE. Sequencing used an Illumina HiSeq 2500. TCRdb trimmed public reads at Q25 via fastp, called clones via MiXCR and kept in-frame beta chains. Every distinct CDR3 protein forms one entry, paired with its most common genes and DNA. The sample table holds over 700,000 distinct CDR3 sequences, of which about 20% were seen once. Over 15% of the sample rests with the top ten. These receptors have no known antigen. Input material: blood, either unsorted or a sorted T cell fraction (not recorded which). The receptors stem from a male donor with ankylosing spondylitis.

This clonotype was detected only a few times. The rearrangement uses TRBV18 and TRBJ2-7; 7 nucleotides align to TRBD2. With V trimmed by 2 bases and J by 0 bases, 4 bases remained unmatched. This CDR3 region has 15 residues. Germline V gene sequence: CDR1 KGHSH, CDR2 LQKENI. The CDR3 spells CASSPSGGGSYEQYF. CDR3 coding DNA: TGTGCCAGCTCACCAAGTGGGGGGGGCTCCTACGAGCAGTACTTC.

The chain carries TRBV5-1 and TRBJ2-3; D remains ambiguous. This CDR3 contains 14 residues. The germline gives CDR1 SGHRS, CDR2 YFSETQ. Deletions cut 4 bases from V and 1 base from J, with 10 bases between. The CDR3 protein is CASSLYGRTDTQYF. CDR3 in DNA: TGCGCCAGCAGCCTCTATGGACGCACAGATACGCAGTATTTT.

This sequence joins TRBV7-8 and TRBJ2-3, with unresolved D. V lost 1 base to trimming and J lost 6 bases, with 8 bases between them. This CDR3 is built from 13 residues. Per the germline V gene, CDR1 is SGHVS and CDR2 is FQNEAQ. CDR3 amino acids: CASSLVQMDTQYF. DNA for the CDR3: TGTGCCAGCAGCTTAGTTCAAATGGATACGCAGTATTTT.

The J gene is TRBJ2-7, the V gene TRBV3-1; 11 bases are shared with TRBD2. J lost 4 bases, V lost 2 bases, and 7 bases had no gene match. The CDR3 sequence is 16 residues long. CDR1 is LGHDT, CDR2 YNNKEL, per germline (reference sequence). The chain's CDR3 is CASSQNLGLAAYEQYF. The CDR3, as DNA: TGTGCCAGCAGCCAAAATCTGGGACTAGCGGCTTACGAGCAGTACTTC.

There are many counts of this clonotype. The chain links TRBV7-2 to TRBJ2-1; D gene ambiguous. Germline CDR1 SGHTA, CDR2 FQGNSA. V was cut by 3 bases and J by 8 bases, with 11 bases left in between. The CDR3 spans 13 residues. DNA for the CDR3: TGTGCCAGCAGCTTGCAATCGGGCGATGAGCAGTTCTTC. Amino acid sequence: CASSLQSGDEQFF.

V gene TRBV12-3 or TRBV12-4 combines with J gene TRBJ1-2; D is perhaps TRBD1 (6 bases). The CDR3 length is 13 residues. Trimming shortened V by 5 bases and J by 2 bases, and 9 bases separated the two germline ends. CDR3 coding DNA: TGTGCCAGCAGTGGGGACACCAACTATGGCTACACCTTC. Translation gives CASSGDTNYGYTF.

This clonotype was detected only a few times. The chain combines TRBV20-1 with TRBJ2-7; D is possibly TRBD2 (6 bases). V was clipped by 0 bases and J by 7 bases, with 16 bases between them. The V gene's germline CDR1 is DFQATT and CDR2 SNEGSKA (reference sequence). The CDR3 is 14 residues long. Here the CDR3 reads CSARDQGPGEEQYF. The DNA for the CDR3 is TGCAGTGCTAGAGATCAGGGCCCGGGAGAGGAGCAGTACTTC.

This clonotype was observed a handful of times. The chain employs TRBV11-2 and TRBJ2-1; D remains unclear. Germline loops: CDR1 SGHAT, CDR2 FQNNGV. The CDR3 is 13 amino acids. Trimming pared 3 bases from V and 3 bases from J, leaving 6 bases between. The CDR3 nucleotides are TGTGCCAGCAGCTTTAGCCTCTACAATGAGCAGTTCTTC. It translates to CASSFSLYNEQFF.

This sequence joins TRBV11-2 and TRBJ2-7, with no clear D. Trimming removed 5 bases from V and 5 bases from J, with 13 bases in between. The CDR3 runs to 13 residues. CDR1 and CDR2 (germline): SGHAT, FQNNGV. Here the CDR3 reads CASSLPVGDEQYF. For the CDR3, the DNA is TGTGCCAGCAGCCTACCCGTAGGAGACGAGCAGTACTTC.

V usage is TRBV2 and J usage is TRBJ2-7; D is undetermined. CDR1 and CDR2 from the germline V gene are SNHLY and FYNNEI. The germline V and J ends were trimmed by 2 bases and 3 bases, with 14 bases remaining between them. The CDR3 covers 15 residues. DNA of the CDR3: TGTGCCAGCAGTGAATGGGGAAGTGGGGACTACGAGCAGTACTTC. Its translation: CASSEWGSGDYEQYF.

The rearrangement links TRBV9 to TRBJ1-6, with 7 nucleotides matching TRBD1. V dropped 3 bases and J dropped 10; count of bases not matched to a gene: 7. The CDR3 has 14 residues. Germline-derived CDR1 and CDR2 are SGDLS and YYNGEE. DNA for the CDR3: TGTGCCAGCAGCGGCCAGGGGGTTGGGTCACCCCTCCACTTT. This encodes CASSGQGVGSPLHF.

This clonotype was recorded a few times. The V gene is TRBV6-4, the J gene TRBJ2-2, with D perhaps matching TRBD1 (6 bases). Trimming cost V 3 bases and J 4 bases, with 9 bases left between them. The CDR3 loop spans 14 amino acids. Germline CDR1 reads MRHNA; CDR2 reads SNTAGT. The CDR3 loop is CASSEGGSTGELFF. The DNA for the CDR3 is TGTGCCAGCAGTGAAGGGGGTAGCACCGGGGAGCTGTTTTTT.

In this sample, this clonotype turned up a few times. The rearrangement joins TRBV12-3 or TRBV12-4 to TRBJ2-3; the D gene is possibly TRBD2 (6 bases). There are 15 residues in the CDR3. V was pared by 3 bases and J by 6 bases, with 16 bases between. The CDR3 here is CASSFMSSVIDTQYF. The CDR3, as DNA: TGTGCCAGCAGTTTTATGTCTAGCGTCATTGATACGCAGTATTTT.

The chain has TRBV5-1 and TRBJ1-1; D possibly corresponds to TRBD1 (5 bases). The V gene's germline CDR1 is SGHRS and CDR2 YFSETQ. V shed 4 bases and J shed 0 bases, with 16 bases lying between them. The CDR3 length is 16 residues. The CDR3 DNA sequence: TGCGCCAGCAGCCTGCGAGTTGGGGGTATGAACACTGAAGCTTTCTTT. This translates into CASSLRVGGMNTEAFF. The full variable domain, in which reference TRBV5-1 and TRBJ1-1 provide the parts outside the CDR3, is KAGVTQTPRYLIKTRGQQVTLSCSPISGHRSVSWYQQTPGQGLQFLFEYFSETQRNKGNFPGRFSGRQFSNSRSEMNVSTLELGDSALYLCASSLRVGGMNTEAFFGQGTRLTVV.

The gene calls are TRBV20-1 and TRBJ2-5, with TRBD2 matching over 7 bases. Germline CDR1 is DFQATT and CDR2 is SNEGSKA (reference sequence). This CDR3 is built from 12 residues. V shed 6 bases, J shed 5 bases, and the junction held 6 bases outside the gene matches. CDR3: CSARPAGETQYF. CDR3 bases: TGCAGTGCCCGTCCAGCGGGGGAGACCCAGTACTTC.

This chain uses TRBV4-1 with TRBJ2-7; D call uncertain. V was cut by 4 bases and J by 1 base, with 11 bases left in between. The CDR3 sequence is 14 residues long. Per germline, CDR1 MGHRA and CDR2 YSYEKL. CDR3 coding DNA: TGCGCCAGCAGCCTACTGATACGTTCCTACGAGCAGTACTTC. This sequence encodes CASSLLIRSYEQYF.

This clonotype has just a few counts. The CDR3 spells CASSLGGTGGEAFF. CDR3 DNA: TGTGCCAGCAGCTTGGGGGGGACAGGGGGCGAAGCTTTCTTT. The chain is built from TRBV5-6 and TRBJ1-1; 12 bases fit TRBD1. Looked up from germline, CDR1 is SGHDT and CDR2 is YYEEEE. The CDR3 is 14 residues long. V was pared by 0 bases and J by 8 bases, with 2 bases of the junction left unmatched.

The CDR3 nucleotides are TGTGCCAGCAGCTCCCGGGGCCAGGGGTTTTCCGATGGTCGATTGAACACTGAAGCTTTCTTT. Residues: CASSSRGQGFSDGRLNTEAFF. The chain recombines TRBV5-4 with TRBJ1-1; TRBD1 might be the D (6 bases). Trimming cost V 3 bases and J 0 bases, with 30 bases left between them. CDR1 and CDR2 from the germline V gene are SGHNT and YYREEE (reference sequence). The CDR3 has 21 amino acids. The full variable domain, with the rest looked up from reference TRBV5-4 and TRBJ1-1, is ETGVTQSPTHLIKTRGQQVTLRCSSQSGHNTVSWYQQALGQGPQFIFQYYREEENGRGNFPPRFSGLQFPNYSSELNVNALELDDSALYLCASSSRGQGFSDGRLNTEAFFGQGTRLTVV.

This clonotype was detected only a few times. The chain recombines TRBV4-1 with TRBJ2-1, with 8 bases matching TRBD2. This CDR3 is 14 amino acids long. The trim removed 4 bases at V and 4 bases at J, leaving 3 bases unmatched. Per the germline V gene, CDR1 is MGHRA and CDR2 is YSYEKL. This chain's CDR3 is CASSRTSQYNEQFF. The CDR3, as DNA: TGCGCCAGCAGCCGGACTAGCCAATACAATGAGCAGTTCTTC.

The chain has TRBV28 and TRBJ1-4; 7 positions match TRBD1. The CDR3 length is 15 residues. V dropped 5 bases and J dropped 5; count of bases not matched to a gene: 8. Germline lookup yields CDR1 MDHEN and CDR2 SYDVKM. This CDR3 is CASSKTGARNEKLFF. DNA for the CDR3: TGTGCCAGCAGTAAAACAGGGGCCCGAAATGAAAAACTGTTTTTT.

This clonotype was recorded a few times. The V gene is TRBV20-1, the J gene TRBJ2-7; no reliable D call. CDR1 is DFQATT, CDR2 SNEGSKA, per germline (reference sequence). Trimming removed 2 bases at V and 3 bases at J, with 11 bases between. The CDR3 extends over 13 amino acids. In DNA form, the CDR3 reads TGCAGTGCTAGAAACTTGGACGGCTACGAGCAGTACTTC. Its translation is CSARNLDGYEQYF.

This clonotype was detected only a few times. The V and J genes are TRBV5-1 and TRBJ2-7; D not resolved. Germline V gives CDR1 SGHRS, CDR2 YFSETQ. CDR3 length equals 14 residues. V lost 1 base and J lost 0, with 8 bases in between. The CDR3 reads CASSLPQRSYEQYF. The CDR3 coding sequence is TGCGCCAGCAGCTTGCCACAGCGCTCCTACGAGCAGTACTTC. The variable domain in full, with the rest retrieved from reference TRBV5-1 and TRBJ2-7, is KAGVTQTPRYLIKTRGQQVTLSCSPISGHRSVSWYQQTPGQGLQFLFEYFSETQRNKGNFPGRFSGRQFSNSRSEMNVSTLELGDSALYLCASSLPQRSYEQYFGPGTRLTVT.

This clonotype was found a few times. The chain joins TRBV7-9 to TRBJ2-1; no firm D call. CDR1 and CDR2 (germline): SEHNR, FQNEAQ (reference sequence). Between the trimmed V and J ends, which lost 1 base and 3 bases, there was a span of 10 bases. The CDR3 covers 15 residues. The CDR3 nucleotides read TGTGCCAGCAGCTTAGGATGGAGTAGCTACAATGAGCAGTTCTTC. It translates to CASSLGWSSYNEQFF.